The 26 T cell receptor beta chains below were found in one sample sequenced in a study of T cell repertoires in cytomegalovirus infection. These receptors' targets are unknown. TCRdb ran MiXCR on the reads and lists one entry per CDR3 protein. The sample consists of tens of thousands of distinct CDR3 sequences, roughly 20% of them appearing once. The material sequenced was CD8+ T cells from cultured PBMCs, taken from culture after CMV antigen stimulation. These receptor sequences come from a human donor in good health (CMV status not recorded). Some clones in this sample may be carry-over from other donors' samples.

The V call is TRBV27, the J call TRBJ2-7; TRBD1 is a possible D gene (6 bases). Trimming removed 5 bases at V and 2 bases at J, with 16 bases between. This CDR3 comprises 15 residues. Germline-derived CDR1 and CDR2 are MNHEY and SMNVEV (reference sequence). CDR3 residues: CASSKATGPTYEQYF. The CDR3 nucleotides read TGTGCCAGCAGTAAGGCCACAGGGCCAACCTACGAGCAGTACTTC.

CDR3 region: CASSLISGGAASTDTQYF. The DNA of the CDR3 is TGTGCCAGCAGCTTGATTAGCGGGGGGGCGGCGAGCACAGATACGCAGTATTTT. The gene calls are TRBV7-2 and TRBJ2-3; 11 nucleotides align to TRBD2. Germline V lookup: CDR1 SGHTA, CDR2 FQGNSA. This CDR3 has 18 residues. J lost 0 bases, V lost 3 bases, and 8 bases had no gene match.

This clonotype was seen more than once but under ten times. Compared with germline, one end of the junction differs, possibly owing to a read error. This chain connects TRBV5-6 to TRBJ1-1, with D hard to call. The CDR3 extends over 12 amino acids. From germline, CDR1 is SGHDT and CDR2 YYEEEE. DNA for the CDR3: TGTGCCAGCAGCTTCGGTCACGGTCGGAGTCGCTTT. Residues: CASSFGHGRSRF.

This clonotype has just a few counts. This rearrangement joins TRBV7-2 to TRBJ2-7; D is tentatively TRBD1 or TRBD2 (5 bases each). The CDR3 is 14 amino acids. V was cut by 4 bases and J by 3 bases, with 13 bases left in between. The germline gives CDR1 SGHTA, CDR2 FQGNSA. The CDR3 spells CASSSAGTLYEQYF. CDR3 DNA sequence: TGTGCCAGCAGCTCGGCCGGGACGCTCTACGAGCAGTACTTC.

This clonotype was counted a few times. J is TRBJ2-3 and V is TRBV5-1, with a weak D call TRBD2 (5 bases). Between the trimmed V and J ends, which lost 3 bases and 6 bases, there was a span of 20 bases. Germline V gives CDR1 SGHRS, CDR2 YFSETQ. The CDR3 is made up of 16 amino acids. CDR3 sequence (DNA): TGCGCCAGCAGCTCAGTGACCGGGAAAAATAGGGATACGCAGTATTTT. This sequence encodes CASSSVTGKNRDTQYF.

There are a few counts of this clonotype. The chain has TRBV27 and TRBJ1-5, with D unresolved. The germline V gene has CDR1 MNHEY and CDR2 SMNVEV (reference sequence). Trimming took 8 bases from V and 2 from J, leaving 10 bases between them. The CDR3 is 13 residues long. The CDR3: CASADGRNQPQHF. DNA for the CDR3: TGTGCCAGCGCGGACGGGCGCAATCAGCCCCAGCATTTT.

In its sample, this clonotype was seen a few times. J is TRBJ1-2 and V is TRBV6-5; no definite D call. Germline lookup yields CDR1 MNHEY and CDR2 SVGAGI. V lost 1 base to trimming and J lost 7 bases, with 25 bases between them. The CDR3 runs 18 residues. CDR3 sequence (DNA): TGTGCCAGCAGTTACTTCGGTAAAAGGATAGGAGGAGAATCTGGCTACACCTTC. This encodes CASSYFGKRIGGESGYTF.

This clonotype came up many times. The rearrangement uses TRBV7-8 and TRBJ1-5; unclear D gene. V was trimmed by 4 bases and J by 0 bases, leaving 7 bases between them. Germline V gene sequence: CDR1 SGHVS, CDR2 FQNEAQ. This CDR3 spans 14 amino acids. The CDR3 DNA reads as TGTGCCAGCAGCTCACACAGTAGCAATCAGCCCCAGCATTTT. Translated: CASSSHSSNQPQHF.

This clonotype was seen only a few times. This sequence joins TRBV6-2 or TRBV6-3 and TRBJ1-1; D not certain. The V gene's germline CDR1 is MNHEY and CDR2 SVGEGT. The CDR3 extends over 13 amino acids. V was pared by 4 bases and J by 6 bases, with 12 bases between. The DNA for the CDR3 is TGTGCCAGCAGTTCGGGCCAGAGGCCTGAAGCTTTCTTT. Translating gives CASSSGQRPEAFF.

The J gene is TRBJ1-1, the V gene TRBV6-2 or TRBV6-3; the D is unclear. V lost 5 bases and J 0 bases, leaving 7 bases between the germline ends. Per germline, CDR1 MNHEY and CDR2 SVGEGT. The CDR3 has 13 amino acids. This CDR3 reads CASSRNLNTEAFF. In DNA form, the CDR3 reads TGTGCCAGCAGTAGGAACCTGAACACTGAAGCTTTCTTT.

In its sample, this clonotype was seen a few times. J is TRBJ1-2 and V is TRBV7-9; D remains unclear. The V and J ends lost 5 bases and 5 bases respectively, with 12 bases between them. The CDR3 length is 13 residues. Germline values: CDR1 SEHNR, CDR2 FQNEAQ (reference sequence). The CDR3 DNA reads TGTGCCAGCAGCAACCCGGCTTTATATGGCTACACCTTC. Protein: CASSNPALYGYTF.

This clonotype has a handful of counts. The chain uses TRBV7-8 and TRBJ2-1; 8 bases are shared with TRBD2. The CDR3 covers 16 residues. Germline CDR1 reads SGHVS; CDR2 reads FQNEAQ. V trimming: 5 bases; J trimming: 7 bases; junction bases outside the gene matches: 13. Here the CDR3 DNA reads TGTGCCAGCAGCAGGACACGGGGGGGCGGGGTGAATGAGCAGTTCTTC. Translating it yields CASSRTRGGGVNEQFF. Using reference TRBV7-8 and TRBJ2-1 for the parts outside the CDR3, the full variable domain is GAGVSQSPRYKVAKRGQDVALRCDPISGHVSLFWYQQALGQGPEFLTYFQNEAQLDKSGLPSDRFFAERPEGSVSTLKIQRTQQEDSAVYLCASSRTRGGGVNEQFFGPGTRLTVL.

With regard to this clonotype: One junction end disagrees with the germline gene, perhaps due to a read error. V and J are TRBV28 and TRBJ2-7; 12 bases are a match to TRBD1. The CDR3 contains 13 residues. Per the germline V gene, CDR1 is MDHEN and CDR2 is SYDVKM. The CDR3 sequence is CASSLGGQGASFF. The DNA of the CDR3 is TGTGCCAGCAGTCTAGGGGGACAGGGGGCATCCTTCTTC.

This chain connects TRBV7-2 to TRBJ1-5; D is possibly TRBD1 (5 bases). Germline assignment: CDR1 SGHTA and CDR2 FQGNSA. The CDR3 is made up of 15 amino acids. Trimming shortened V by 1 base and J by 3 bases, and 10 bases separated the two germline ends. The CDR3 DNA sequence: TGTGCCAGCAGCTTAGAGGGAGGGGTCAATCAGCCCCAGCATTTT. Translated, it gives CASSLEGGVNQPQHF.

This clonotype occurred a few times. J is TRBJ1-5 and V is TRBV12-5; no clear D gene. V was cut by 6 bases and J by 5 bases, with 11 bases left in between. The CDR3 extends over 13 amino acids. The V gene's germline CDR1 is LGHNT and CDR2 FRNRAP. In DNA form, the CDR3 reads TGTGCTAGTGGGTTGAGTTTGTATCAGCCCCAGCATTTT. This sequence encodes CASGLSLYQPQHF.

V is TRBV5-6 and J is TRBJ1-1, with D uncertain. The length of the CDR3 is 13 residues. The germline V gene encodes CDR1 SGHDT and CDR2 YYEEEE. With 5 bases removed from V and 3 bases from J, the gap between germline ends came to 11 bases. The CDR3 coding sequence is TGTGCCAGCAGGCAATACGGGTACACTGAAGCTTTCTTT. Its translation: CASRQYGYTEAFF.

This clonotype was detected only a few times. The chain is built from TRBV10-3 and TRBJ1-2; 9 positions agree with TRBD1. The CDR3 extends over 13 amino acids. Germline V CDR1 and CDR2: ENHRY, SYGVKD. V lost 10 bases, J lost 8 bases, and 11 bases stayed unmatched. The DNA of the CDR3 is TGTGCCACTTTCCGGGACAGGGTTGGCGGCTACACCTTC. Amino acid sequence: CATFRDRVGGYTF.

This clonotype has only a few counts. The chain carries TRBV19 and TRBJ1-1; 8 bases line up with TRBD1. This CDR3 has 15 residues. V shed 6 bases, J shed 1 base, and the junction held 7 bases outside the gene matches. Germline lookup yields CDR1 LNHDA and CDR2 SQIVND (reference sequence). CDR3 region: CASRDRGYKNTEAFF. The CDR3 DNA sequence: TGTGCCAGTAGAGACAGGGGTTATAAGAACACTGAAGCTTTCTTT.

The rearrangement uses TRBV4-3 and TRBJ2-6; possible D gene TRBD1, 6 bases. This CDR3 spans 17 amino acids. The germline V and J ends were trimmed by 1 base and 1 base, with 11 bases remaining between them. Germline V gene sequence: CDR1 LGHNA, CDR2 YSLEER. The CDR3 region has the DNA TGCGCCAGCAGCCAAGGTGGGGGCGATTCTGGGGCCAACGTCCTGACTTTC. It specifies CASSQGGGDSGANVLTF.

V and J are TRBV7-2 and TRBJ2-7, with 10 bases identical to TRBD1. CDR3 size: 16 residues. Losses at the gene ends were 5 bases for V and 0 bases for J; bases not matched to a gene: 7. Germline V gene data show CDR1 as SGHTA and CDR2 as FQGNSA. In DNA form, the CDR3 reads TGTGCCAGCAGCCAGACAGGGGGCGACCTCTCCTACGAGCAGTACTTC. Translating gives CASSQTGGDLSYEQYF.

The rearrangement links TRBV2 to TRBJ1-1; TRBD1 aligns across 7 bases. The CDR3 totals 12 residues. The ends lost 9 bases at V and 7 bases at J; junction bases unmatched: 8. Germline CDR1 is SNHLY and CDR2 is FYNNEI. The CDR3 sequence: CASMDRHIEAFF. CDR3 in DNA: TGTGCCAGTATGGACAGGCATATTGAAGCTTTCTTT.

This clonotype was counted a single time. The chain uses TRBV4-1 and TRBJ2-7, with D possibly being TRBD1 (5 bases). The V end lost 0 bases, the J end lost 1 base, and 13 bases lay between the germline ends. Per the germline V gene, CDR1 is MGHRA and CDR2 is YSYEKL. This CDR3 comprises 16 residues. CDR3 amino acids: CASSQDFQGVSYEQYF. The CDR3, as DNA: TGCGCCAGCAGCCAAGATTTTCAAGGGGTATCCTACGAGCAGTACTTC.

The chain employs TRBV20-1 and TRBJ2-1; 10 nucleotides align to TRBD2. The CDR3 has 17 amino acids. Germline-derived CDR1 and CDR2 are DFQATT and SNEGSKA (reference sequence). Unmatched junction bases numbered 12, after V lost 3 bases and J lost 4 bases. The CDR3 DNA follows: TGCAGTGCTAGGTCACTAGCGGGGAGGGGGCTATACAATGAGCAGTTCTTC. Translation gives CSARSLAGRGLYNEQFF.

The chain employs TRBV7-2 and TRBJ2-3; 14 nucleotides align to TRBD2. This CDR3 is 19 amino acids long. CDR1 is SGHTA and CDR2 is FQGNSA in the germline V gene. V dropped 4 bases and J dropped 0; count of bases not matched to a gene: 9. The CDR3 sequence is CASSSGLAGETTSTDTQYF. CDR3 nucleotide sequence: TGTGCCAGCAGCTCGGGACTAGCGGGGGAAACGACTAGCACAGATACGCAGTATTTT.

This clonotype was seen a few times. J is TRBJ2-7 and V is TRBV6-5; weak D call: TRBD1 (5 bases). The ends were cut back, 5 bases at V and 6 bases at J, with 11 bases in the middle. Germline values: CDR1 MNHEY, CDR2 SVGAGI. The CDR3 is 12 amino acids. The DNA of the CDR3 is TGTGCCAGCAGTCCAGGGTTCAGCGAGCAGTACTTC. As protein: CASSPGFSEQYF.

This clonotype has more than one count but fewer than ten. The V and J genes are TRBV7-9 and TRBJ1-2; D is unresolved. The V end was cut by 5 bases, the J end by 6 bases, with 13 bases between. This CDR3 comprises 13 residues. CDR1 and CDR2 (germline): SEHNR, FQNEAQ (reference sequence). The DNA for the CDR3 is TGTGCCAGCAGCCCCGCCCAGAGCGATGGCTACACCTTC. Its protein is CASSPAQSDGYTF. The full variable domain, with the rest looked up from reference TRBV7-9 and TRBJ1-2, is DTGVSQNPRHKITKRGQNVTFRCDPISEHNRLYWYRQTLGQGPEFLTYFQNEAQLEKSRLLSDRFSAERPKGSFSTLEIQRTEQGDSAMYLCASSPAQSDGYTFGSGTRLTVV.